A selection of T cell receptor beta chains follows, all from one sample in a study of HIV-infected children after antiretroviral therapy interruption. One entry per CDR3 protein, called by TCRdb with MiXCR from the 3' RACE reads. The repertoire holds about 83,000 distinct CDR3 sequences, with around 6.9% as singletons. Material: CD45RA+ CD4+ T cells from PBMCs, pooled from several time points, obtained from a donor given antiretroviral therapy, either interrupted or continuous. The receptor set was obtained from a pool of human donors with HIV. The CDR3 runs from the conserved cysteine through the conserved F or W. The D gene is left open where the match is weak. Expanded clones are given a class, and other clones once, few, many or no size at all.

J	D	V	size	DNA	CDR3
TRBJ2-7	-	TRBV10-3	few	TGTGCCATCAGTGATCCAGGGATAAGCTCCTACGAGCAGTACTTC	CAISDPGISSYEQYF
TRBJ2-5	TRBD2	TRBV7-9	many	TGTGCCAGCAGACCACTAGCGGGCCAAGAGACCCAGTACTTC	CASRPLAGQETQYF
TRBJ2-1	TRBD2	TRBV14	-	TGTGCCAGCAGCCCCCGCGAACTAGCGGTGGCTTTGCAGGAGCAGTTCTTC	CASSPRELAVALQEQFF
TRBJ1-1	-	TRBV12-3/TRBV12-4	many	TGTGCCAGCAGTTTTAGTCAGGGGACTGAAGCTTTCTTT	CASSFSQGTEAFF
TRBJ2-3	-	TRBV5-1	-	TGCGCCAGCAGGTCATTTAGCACAGATACGCAGTATTTT	CASRSFSTDTQYF
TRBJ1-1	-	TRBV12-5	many	TGTGCTAGTGCCAACAGTACTCGGGGAACTGAAGCTTTCTTT	CASANSTRGTEAFF
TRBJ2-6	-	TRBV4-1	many	TGCGCCAGCAGGCCGGGACCGCTGAGCTCTGGGGCCAACGTCCTGACTTTC	CASRPGPLSSGANVLTF
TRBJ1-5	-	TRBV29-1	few	TGCAGCGTTGATCTAGGGAGCAATCAGCCCCAGCATTTT	CSVDLGSNQPQHF
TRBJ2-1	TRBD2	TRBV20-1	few	TGCAGTGCTTCCTCCAACCGTCTAACTAGCGGTGAGCAGTTCTTC	CSASSNRLTSGEQFF
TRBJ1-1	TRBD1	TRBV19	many	TGTGCCAGTCTACAGGGGGGGAACACTGAAGCTTTCTTT	CASLQGGNTEAFF
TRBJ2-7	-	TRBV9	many	TGTGCCAGCAGCGAAAGCGGAGAGGCCCTCTACGAGCAGTACTTC	CASSESGEALYEQYF
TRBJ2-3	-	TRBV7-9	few	TGTGCCAGCAGCTTCCTGCAGCTTGTGAAGGAGACAGATACGCAGTATTTT	CASSFLQLVKETDTQYF
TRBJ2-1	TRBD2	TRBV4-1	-	TGCGCCAGCAGCCAACTGGGACTACGCTCCAATGAGCAGTTCTTC	CASSQLGLRSNEQFF
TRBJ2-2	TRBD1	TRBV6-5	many	TGTGCCAGCAGTAGGGTAGAGCTGACAGGGGGCAACACCGGGGAGCTGTTTTTT	CASSRVELTGGNTGELFF
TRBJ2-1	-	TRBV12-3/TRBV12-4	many	TGTGCCAGCAGTGGGGATTTGGGGTTCATCCTCACGGATGAGCAGTTCTTC	CASSGDLGFILTDEQFF
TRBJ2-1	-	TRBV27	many	TGTGCCAGCAGTTTAAACAGAAACAATGAGCAGTTCTTC	CASSLNRNNEQFF
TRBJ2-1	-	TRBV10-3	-	TGTGCCATCAGTGGGGGGGTGGACAATGAGCAGTTCTTC	CAISGGVDNEQFF
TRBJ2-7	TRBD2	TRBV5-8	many	TGTGCCAGCAGCTCCGGGACTAGCGGGAGACGACGGTACTTC	CASSSGTSGRRRYF
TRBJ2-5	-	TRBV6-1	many	TGTGCCAGCAGCCATGCTTGGGACCTCCAAGAGACCCAGTACTTC	CASSHAWDLQETQYF
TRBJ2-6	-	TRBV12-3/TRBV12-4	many	TGTGCCAGCAGTGTTTCTGGGGCCAACGTCCTGACTTTC	CASSVSGANVLTF
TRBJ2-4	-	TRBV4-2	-	TGTGCCAGCAGCCAAGAGACTAGGTTTTTGGTCTTC	CASSQETRFLVF
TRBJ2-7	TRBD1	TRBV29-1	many	TGCAGCGTGCTGGGACAGGGGGAGGGCGAGCAGTACTTC	CSVLGQGEGEQYF
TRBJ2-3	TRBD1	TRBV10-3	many	TGTGCCAGCCAAAAGACAGGGGGATTCAACATTCCTAGCACAGATACGCAGTATTTT	CASQKTGGFNIPSTDTQYF
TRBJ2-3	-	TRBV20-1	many	TGCAGTGCTAGGGACGGAGCGCAGGGAGATACGCAGTATTTT	CSARDGAQGDTQYF
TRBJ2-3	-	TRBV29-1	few	TGCAGCGTCCAGGGGAGGACTAGCACAGATACGCAGTATTTT	CSVQGRTSTDTQYF
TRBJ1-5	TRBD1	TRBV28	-	TGTGCCAGCAGTACGGACAGGGAGGTTCAGCCCCAGCATTTT	CASSTDREVQPQHF
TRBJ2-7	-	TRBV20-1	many	TGCAGTGCTAGGGCTTCGCGGGGACTGTACGAGCAGTACTTC	CSARASRGLYEQYF
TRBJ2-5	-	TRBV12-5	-	TGTGCTAGTGGTTTTTCCGATGAGACCCAGTACTTC	CASGFSDETQYF
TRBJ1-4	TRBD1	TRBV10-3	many	TGTGCCATCAGGGGACAGGGGCCTAATGAAAAACTGTTTTTT	CAIRGQGPNEKLFF
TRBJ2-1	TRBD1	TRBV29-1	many	TGCAGCGTTGGTGGGACAGATAGTTACAATGAGCAGTTCTTC	CSVGGTDSYNEQFF
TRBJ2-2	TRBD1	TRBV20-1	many	TGCAGTGCTCCGACAGGGGATAGGACCGGGGAGCTGTTTTTT	CSAPTGDRTGELFF
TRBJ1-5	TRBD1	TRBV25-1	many	TGTGCCAGCAGTGAATCTCGGACAGGTAATAGCAATCAGCCCCAGCATTTT	CASSESRTGNSNQPQHF
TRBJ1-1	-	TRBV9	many	TGTGCCAGCAGCGTAGAGGGGGGCACTGAAGCTTTCTTT	CASSVEGGTEAFF
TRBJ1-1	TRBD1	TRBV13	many	TGTGCCAGCTCTCGGGACAGGGGGGAAGGCACAGAAGTCTTCTTT	CASSRDRGEGTEVFF
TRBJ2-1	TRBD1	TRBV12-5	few	TGTGCTAGTGGTTTCCCCCGGGACAGTGGAAATGAGCAGTTCTTC	CASGFPRDSGNEQFF
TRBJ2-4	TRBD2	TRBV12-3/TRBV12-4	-	TGTGCCAGCAGGGGACTAGCGGGGAAAAACATTCAGTACTTC	CASRGLAGKNIQYF
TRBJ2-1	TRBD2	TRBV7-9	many	TGTGCCAGCTTAAGGACTAGCGGGTACAATGAGCAGTTCTTC	CASLRTSGYNEQFF
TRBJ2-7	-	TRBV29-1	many	TGCAGCGTAGGAGGAGGGGACTTCAGCTCCTACGAGCAGTACTTC	CSVGGGDFSSYEQYF
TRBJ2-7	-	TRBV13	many	TGTGCCAGCAGCCGACGTTCGACGGCCACCTACGAGCAGTACTTC	CASSRRSTATYEQYF
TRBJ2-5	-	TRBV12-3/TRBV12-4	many	TGTGCCAGCAGTTTCCCGACACCTGTGGGCGAAGAGACCCAGTACTTC	CASSFPTPVGEETQYF
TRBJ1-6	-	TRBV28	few	TGTGCCAGCTTCGGCCGAGGGGTCGGAAATTCACCCCTCCACTTT	CASFGRGVGNSPLHF
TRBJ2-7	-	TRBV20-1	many	TGCAGTGCTACCTCCACAGGGAAATCCTACGAGCAGTACTTC	CSATSTGKSYEQYF